This T cell receptor (beta chain) was sequenced in a study of CD8 T cells in Susac syndrome. RNA totalling 0.5 to 1 ug underwent reverse transcription with random hexamers. TCRdb ran MiXCR on the immunoSEQ multiplex PCR reads and lists one entry per CDR3 protein. The table lists about 210,000 distinct CDR3 sequences, roughly 96% of them singletons. V was shortened by 6 bases and J by 4 bases, with 13 bases between the two germline ends. The CDR3 is 14 amino acids. Per germline, CDR1 LGHDT and CDR2 YNNKEL (reference sequence). Material: CD4+ T cells from PBMCs. The TCR comes from a human donor with multiple sclerosis. The chain joins TRBV3-1 to TRBJ2-1; tentative D call: TRBD2 (5 bases). Here the CDR3 DNA reads TGTGCCAGCAGTTTAAGGGAGAAGTACAATGAGCAGTTCTTC. It encodes CASSLREKYNEQFF.